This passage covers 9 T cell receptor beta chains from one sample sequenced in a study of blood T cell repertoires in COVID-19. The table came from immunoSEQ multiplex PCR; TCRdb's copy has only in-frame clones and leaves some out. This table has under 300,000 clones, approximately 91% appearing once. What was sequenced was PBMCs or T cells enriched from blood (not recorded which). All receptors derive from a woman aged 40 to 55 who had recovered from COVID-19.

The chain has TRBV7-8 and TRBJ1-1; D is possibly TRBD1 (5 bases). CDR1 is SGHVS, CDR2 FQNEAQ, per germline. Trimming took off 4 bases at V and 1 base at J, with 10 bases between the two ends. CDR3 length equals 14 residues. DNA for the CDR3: TGTGCCAGCAGCTGGACACATTGGAACACTGAAGCTTTCTTT. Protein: CASSWTHWNTEAFF.

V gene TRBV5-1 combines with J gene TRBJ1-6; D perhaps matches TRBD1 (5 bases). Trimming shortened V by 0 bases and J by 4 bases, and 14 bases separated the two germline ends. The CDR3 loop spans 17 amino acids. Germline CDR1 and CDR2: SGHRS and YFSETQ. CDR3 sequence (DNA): TGCGCCAGCAGCTTGGAGGTGGGGGAGGGTTATAATTCACCCCTCCACTTT. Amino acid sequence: CASSLEVGEGYNSPLHF.

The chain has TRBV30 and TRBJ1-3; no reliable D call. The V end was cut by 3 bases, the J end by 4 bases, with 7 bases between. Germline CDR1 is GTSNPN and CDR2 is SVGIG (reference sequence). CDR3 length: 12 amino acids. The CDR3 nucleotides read TGTGCCTGGAGCGTAGCCGGAAACACCATATATTTT. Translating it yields CAWSVAGNTIYF.

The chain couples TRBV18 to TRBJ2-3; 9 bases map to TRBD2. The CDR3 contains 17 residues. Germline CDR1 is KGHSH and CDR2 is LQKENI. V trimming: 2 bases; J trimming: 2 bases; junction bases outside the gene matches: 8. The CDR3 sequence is CASSPTPAGGPTDTQYF. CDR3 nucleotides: TGTGCCAGCTCACCAACCCCAGCGGGGGGACCCACAGATACGCAGTATTTT.

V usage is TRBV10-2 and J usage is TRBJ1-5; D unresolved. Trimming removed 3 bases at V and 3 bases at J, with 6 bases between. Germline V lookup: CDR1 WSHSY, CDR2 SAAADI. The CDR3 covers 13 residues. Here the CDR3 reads CASSDRNNQPQHF. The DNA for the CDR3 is TGCGCCAGCAGTGACAGAAACAATCAGCCCCAGCATTTT.

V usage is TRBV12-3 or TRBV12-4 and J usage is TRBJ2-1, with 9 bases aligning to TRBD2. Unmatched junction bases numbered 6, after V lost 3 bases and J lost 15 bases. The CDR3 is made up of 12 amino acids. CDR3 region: CASSFRRGGAFF. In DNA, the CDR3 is TGTGCCAGCAGTTTTAGGCGGGGGGGTGCGTTCTTC.

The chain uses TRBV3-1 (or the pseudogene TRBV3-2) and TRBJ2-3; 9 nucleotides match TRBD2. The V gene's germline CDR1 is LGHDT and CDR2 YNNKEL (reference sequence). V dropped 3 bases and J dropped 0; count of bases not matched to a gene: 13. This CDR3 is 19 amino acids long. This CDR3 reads CASSQLPSGGSYSTDTQYF. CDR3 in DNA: TGTGCCAGCAGCCAGCTTCCCAGCGGGGGGAGTTATAGCACAGATACGCAGTATTTT.

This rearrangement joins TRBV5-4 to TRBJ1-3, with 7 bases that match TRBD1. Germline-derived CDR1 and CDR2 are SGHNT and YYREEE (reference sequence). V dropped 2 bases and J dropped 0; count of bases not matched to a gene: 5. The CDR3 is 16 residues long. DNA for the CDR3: TGTGCCAGCAGCTTCAGGACAGGCGGCTCTGGAAACACCATATATTTT. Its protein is CASSFRTGGSGNTIYF.

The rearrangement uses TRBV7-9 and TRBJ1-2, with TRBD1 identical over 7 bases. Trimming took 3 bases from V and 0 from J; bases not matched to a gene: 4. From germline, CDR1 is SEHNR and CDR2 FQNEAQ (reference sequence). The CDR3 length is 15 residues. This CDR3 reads CASSLGTATNYGYTF. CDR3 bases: TGTGCCAGCAGCTTGGGGACAGCCACTAACTATGGCTACACCTTC.